A selection of T cell receptor beta chains follows, all from one sample in a study of T cell responses to AZD1222 COVID-19 vaccine. This table comes from immunoSEQ multiplex PCR, and its TCRdb copy is limited to in-frame clones, with some not included. The sample has 120,000 or so clones, 81% seen once; the top ten hold roughly 4.5%. The starting material was peripheral blood, obtained on day 0 of AZD1222 vaccination. These receptors were collected from an adult in good health. CDR3s include the opening cysteine and the closing phenylalanine or tryptophan. A D gene is named only where the DNA matches it firmly. Where a row states a size, it is once, few, many or the class of an expanded clone; other rows omit it.

j_gene	abundance	v_gene	d_gene	CDR3nt	CDR3aa
TRBJ1-1	-	TRBV7-9	-	TGTGCCAGCAGCTTAGCGGGGGCCACTGAAGCTTTCTTT	CASSLAGATEAFF
TRBJ2-1	once	TRBV5-8	TRBD2	TGTGCCAGCAGCTTAAATAGCGGGATCTCCTACAATGAGCAGTTCTTC	CASSLNSGISYNEQFF
TRBJ1-5	-	TRBV28	-	TGTGCCAGCAGGCCTACGGTGCAGCCCCAGCATTTT	CASRPTVQPQHF
TRBJ1-5	-	TRBV28	-	TGTGCCAGCAGTTTACCACACGGAAATCAGCCCCAGCATTTT	CASSLPHGNQPQHF
TRBJ1-3	few	TRBV28	-	TGTGCCAGCAGTTTCATGGGGAGCTCTGGAAACACCATATATTTT	CASSFMGSSGNTIYF
TRBJ1-1	-	TRBV9	-	TGTGCCAGCAGCCCTCGGGGGGGGACCACTGAAGCTTTCTTT	CASSPRGGTTEAFF
TRBJ1-1	-	TRBV5-4	TRBD1	TGTGCCAGCAGCAGCAGACAGGGTGGAAACACTGAAGCTTTCTTT	CASSSRQGGNTEAFF
TRBJ2-1	-	TRBV6-2/TRBV6-3	-	TGTGCCAGCAGTACGGTCCGTTCGAGGGGGGATGAGCAGTTCTTC	CASSTVRSRGDEQFF
TRBJ1-4	-	TRBV5-1	TRBD1	TGCGCCAGCAGCTTCGACAGGGCGGGAGAAAAACTGTTTTTT	CASSFDRAGEKLFF
TRBJ1-2	-	TRBV12-3/TRBV12-4	-	TGTGCCAGCAGTTTAGCAGGAGGCTACACCTTC	CASSLAGGYTF
TRBJ2-1	-	TRBV29-1	-	TGCAGCTCAGAGTCCGGGACTCAATCCAATGAGCAGTTCTTC	CSSESGTQSNEQFF
TRBJ1-1	-	TRBV9	TRBD1	TGTGCCAGCAGCGGGACAGGGGGGGTGACCACTGAAGCTTTCTTT	CASSGTGGVTTEAFF
TRBJ2-1	-	TRBV19	TRBD2	TGTGCCAGTAGTATAATGGGACTAGGATTCAATGAGCAGTTCTTC	CASSIMGLGFNEQFF
TRBJ2-1	once	TRBV19	TRBD1	TGTGCCAGTAGTGCTGGACAGGGGATCAATGAGCAGTTCTTC	CASSAGQGINEQFF
TRBJ1-2	-	TRBV5-1	TRBD1	TGCGCCAGCAGCTTGAGTGACAGGGGGCATAACTATGGCTACACCTTC	CASSLSDRGHNYGYTF
TRBJ1-6	-	TRBV3-1/TRBV3-2	-	TGTGCCAGCAGCCAAGATAATCGGAATGGACCCCTCCACTTT	CASSQDNRNGPLHF
TRBJ2-2	once	TRBV19	-	TGTGCCAGTAGTAACCCCCCGAACACCGGGGAGCTGTTTTTT	CASSNPPNTGELFF
TRBJ1-4	-	TRBV6-1	-	TGTGCCAGCAGTGAGGCAGGCGCAACTAATGAAAAACTGTTTTTT	CASSEAGATNEKLFF
TRBJ1-1	-	TRBV2	-	TGTGCCAGCAGTGGGACACCGAACACTGAAGCTTTCTTT	CASSGTPNTEAFF
TRBJ1-6	-	TRBV7-2	-	TGTGCCAGCAGCCCCGGGACTGACTTTACTTCACCCCTCCACTTT	CASSPGTDFTSPLHF
TRBJ1-2	once	TRBV28	-	TGTGCCAGCAGAAGTGAAGGGGTAGGTAGAGGCTACACCTTC	CASRSEGVGRGYTF
TRBJ1-1	-	TRBV6-5	TRBD1	TGTGCCAGCAGAAAATTCGGACAGGTCCACACTGAAGCTTTCTTT	CASRKFGQVHTEAFF
TRBJ1-1	-	TRBV11-3	-	TGTGCCAGCAGCTTAGGGCGGAACACTGAAGCTTTCTTT	CASSLGRNTEAFF
TRBJ1-2	-	TRBV24-1	-	TGTGCCACCAGCCCAGGAGGGGGAGCTCGGGGCTACACCTTC	CATSPGGGARGYTF
TRBJ1-1	-	TRBV7-2	-	TGTGCCAGCAGCCCCTTAATGAACACTGAAGCTTTCTTT	CASSPLMNTEAFF
TRBJ2-2	-	TRBV3-1/TRBV3-2	-	TGTGCCAGCAGCACCACAGTCACCGGGGAGCTGTTTTTT	CASSTTVTGELFF